The T cell receptor beta chain under discussion was sequenced for a study of cytotoxic CD8 clonotypes in ibrutinib-treated CLL. V dropped 4 bases and J dropped 3 bases, with 14 bases sitting between them. The germline CDR1 and CDR2 sequences are LNHDA and SQIVND (reference sequence). The CDR3 is 15 residues long. TCRdb's copy holds only in-frame clones and misses some; the assay was immunoSEQ multiplex PCR. The table records about 29,000 clones, 62% of them present only once. This TCR came from a human donor with chronic lymphocytic leukemia. The sample in question was PBMCs, obtained before ibrutinib treatment. The V call is TRBV19, the J call TRBJ2-3; D is perhaps TRBD2 (6 bases). CDR3 in DNA: TGTGCCAGTAGTAGTAGCGGTTTTTGGACAGATACGCAGTATTTT. The encoded protein is CASSSSGFWTDTQYF.